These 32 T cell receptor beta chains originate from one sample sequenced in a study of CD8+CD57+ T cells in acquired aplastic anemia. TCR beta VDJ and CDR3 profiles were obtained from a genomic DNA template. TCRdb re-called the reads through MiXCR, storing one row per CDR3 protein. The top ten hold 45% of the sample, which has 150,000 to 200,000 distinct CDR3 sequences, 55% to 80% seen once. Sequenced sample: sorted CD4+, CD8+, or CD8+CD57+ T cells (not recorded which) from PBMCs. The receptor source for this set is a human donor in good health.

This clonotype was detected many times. The CDR3 nucleotides read TGTGCCAGCAGCTTAGGGGGCGTTGACACTGAAGCTTTCTTT. Protein sequence: CASSLGGVDTEAFF. The V and J genes are TRBV7-9 and TRBJ1-1; weak D call: TRBD1 (5 bases). Trimming cost V 1 base and J 3 bases, with 9 bases left between them. Germline-derived CDR1 and CDR2 are SEHNR and FQNEAQ (reference sequence). The CDR3 extends over 14 amino acids.

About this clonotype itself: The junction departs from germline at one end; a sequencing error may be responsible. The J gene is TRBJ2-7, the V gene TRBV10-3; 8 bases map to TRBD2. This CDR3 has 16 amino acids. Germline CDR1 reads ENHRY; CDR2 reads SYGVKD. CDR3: CASSSFSGTPHYEQYF. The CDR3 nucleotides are TGTGCCAGCAGTTCCTTTAGCGGGACCCCCCACTACGAGCAGTACTTC.

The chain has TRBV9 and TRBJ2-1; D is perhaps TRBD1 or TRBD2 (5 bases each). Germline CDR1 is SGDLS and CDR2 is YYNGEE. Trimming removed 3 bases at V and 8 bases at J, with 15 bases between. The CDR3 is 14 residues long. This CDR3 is CASSADGVGDEQFF. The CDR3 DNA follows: TGTGCCAGCAGCGCCGACGGGGTGGGGGATGAGCAGTTCTTC.

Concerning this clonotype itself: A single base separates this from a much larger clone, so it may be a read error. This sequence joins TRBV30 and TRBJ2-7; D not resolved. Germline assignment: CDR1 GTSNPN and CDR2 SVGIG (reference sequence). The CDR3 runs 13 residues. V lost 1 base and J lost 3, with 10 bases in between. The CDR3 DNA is TGTGCCTGGAGTGATGGCACAAACTACGAGCAGTACTTC. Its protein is CAWSDGTNYEQYF.

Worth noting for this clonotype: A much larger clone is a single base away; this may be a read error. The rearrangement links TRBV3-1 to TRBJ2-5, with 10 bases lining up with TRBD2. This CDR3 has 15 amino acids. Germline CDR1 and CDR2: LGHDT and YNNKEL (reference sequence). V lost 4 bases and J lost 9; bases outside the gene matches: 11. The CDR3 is CASSRGTSVREAQYF. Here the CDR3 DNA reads TGTGCCAGCAGCCGGGGGACTAGCGTCAGGGAGGCCCAGTACTTC.

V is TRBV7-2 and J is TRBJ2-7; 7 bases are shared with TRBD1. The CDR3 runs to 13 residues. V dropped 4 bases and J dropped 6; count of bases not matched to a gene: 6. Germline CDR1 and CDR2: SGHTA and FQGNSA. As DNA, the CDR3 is TGTGCCAGCAGCTCCGACCGACAGGGCGAGCAGTACTTC. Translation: CASSSDRQGEQYF.

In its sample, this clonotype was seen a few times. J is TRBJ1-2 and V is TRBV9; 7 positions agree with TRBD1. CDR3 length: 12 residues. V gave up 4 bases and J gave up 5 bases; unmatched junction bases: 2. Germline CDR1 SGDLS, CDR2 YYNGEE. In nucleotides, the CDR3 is TGTGCCAGCAGCCTCAGGGGGTATGGCTACACCTTC. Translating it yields CASSLRGYGYTF.

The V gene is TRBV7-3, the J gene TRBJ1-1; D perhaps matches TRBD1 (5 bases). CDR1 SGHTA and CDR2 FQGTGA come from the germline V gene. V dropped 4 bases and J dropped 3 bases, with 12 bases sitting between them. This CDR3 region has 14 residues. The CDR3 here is CASSSAARDTEAFF. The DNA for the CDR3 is TGTGCCAGCAGCTCCGCTGCCAGGGACACTGAAGCTTTCTTT. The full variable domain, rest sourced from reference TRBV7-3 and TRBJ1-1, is GAGVSQTPSNKVTEKGKYVELRCDPISGHTALYWYRQSLGQGPEFLIYFQGTGAADDSGLPNDRFFAVRPEGSVSTLKIQRTERGDSAVYLCASSSAARDTEAFFGQGTRLTVV.

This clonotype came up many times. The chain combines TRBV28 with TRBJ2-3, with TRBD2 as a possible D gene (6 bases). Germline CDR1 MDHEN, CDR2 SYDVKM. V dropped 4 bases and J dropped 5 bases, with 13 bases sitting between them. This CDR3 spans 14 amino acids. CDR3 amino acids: CASSYPGTQDTQYF. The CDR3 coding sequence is TGTGCCAGCAGTTACCCCGGGACTCAAGATACGCAGTATTTT.

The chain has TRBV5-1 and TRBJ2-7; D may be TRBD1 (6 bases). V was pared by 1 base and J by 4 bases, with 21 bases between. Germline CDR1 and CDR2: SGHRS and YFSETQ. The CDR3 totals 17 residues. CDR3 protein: CASSLSSVGARVYEQYF. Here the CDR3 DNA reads TGCGCCAGCAGCTTGAGTTCAGTGGGGGCCCGGGTATACGAGCAGTACTTC. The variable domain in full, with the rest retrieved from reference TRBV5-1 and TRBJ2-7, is KAGVTQTPRYLIKTRGQQVTLSCSPISGHRSVSWYQQTPGQGLQFLFEYFSETQRNKGNFPGRFSGRQFSNSRSEMNVSTLELGDSALYLCASSLSSVGARVYEQYFGPGTRLTVT.

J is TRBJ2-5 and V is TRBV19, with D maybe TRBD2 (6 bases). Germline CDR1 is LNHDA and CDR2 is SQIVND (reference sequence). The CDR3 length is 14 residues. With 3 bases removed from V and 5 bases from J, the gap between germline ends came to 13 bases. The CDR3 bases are TGTGCCAGTAGTATCAACGCAGGGAGGGAGACCCAGTACTTC. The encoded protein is CASSINAGRETQYF.

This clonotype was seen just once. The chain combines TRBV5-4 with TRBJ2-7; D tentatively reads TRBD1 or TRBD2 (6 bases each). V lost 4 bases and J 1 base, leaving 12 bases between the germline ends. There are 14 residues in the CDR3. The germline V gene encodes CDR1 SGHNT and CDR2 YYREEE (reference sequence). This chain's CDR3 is CASSPRGGSYEQYF. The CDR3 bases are TGTGCCAGCAGCCCCAGAGGGGGGTCCTACGAGCAGTACTTC.

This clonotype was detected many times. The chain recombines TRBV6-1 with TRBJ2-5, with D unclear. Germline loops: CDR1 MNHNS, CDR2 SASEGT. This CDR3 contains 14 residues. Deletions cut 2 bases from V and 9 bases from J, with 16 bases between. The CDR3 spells CASSEPDLWKAQYF. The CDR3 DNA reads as TGTGCCAGCAGTGAACCAGACCTGTGGAAGGCCCAGTACTTC.

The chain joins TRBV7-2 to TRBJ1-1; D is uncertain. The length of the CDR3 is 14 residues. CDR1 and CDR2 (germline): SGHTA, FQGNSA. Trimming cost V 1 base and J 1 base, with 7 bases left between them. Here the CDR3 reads CASSLDPGNTEAFF. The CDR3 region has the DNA TGTGCCAGCAGCTTAGATCCAGGGAACACTGAAGCTTTCTTT.

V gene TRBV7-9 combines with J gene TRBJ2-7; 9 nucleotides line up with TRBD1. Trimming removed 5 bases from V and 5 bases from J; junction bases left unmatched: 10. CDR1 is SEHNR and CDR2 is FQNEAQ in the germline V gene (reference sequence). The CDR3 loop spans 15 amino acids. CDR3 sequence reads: CASSPSGQGNNEQYF. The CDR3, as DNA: TGTGCCAGCAGCCCCTCGGGACAGGGAAATAACGAGCAGTACTTC.

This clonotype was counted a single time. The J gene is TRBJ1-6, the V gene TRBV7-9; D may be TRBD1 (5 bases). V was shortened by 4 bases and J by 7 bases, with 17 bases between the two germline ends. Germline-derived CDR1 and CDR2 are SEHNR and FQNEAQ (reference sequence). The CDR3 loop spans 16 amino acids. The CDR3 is CASSSSRAGLNSPLHF. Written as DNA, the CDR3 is TGTGCCAGCAGCTCCTCCAGGGCGGGTCTCAATTCACCCCTCCACTTT. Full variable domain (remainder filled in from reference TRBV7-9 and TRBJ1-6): DTGVSQNPRHKITKRGQNVTFRCDPISEHNRLYWYRQTLGQGPEFLTYFQNEAQLEKSRLLSDRFSAERPKGSFSTLEIQRTEQGDSAMYLCASSSSRAGLNSPLHFGNGTRLTVT.

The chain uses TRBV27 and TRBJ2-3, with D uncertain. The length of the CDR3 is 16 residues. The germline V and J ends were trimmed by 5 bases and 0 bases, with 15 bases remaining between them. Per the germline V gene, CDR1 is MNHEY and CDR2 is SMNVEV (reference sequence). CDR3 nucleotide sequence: TGTGCCAGCAGTCCCCTTGAAAATCCTAGCACAGATACGCAGTATTTT. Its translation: CASSPLENPSTDTQYF.

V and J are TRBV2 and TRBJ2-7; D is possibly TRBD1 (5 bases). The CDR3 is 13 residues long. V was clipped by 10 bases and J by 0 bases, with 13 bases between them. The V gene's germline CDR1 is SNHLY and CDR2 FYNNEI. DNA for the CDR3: TGTGCCATGACAGCTTCTGACTCCTACGAGCAGTACTTC. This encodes CAMTASDSYEQYF.

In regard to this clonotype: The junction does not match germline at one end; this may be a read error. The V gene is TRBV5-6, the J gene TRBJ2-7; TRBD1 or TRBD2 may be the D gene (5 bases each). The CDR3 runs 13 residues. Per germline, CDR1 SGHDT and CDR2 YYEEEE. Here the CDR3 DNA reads TGTACCAGCAGCTTGGGGGATGGGTACGAGCAGTACTTC. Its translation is CTSSLGDGYEQYF. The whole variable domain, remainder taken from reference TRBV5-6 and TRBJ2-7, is DAGVTQSPTHLIKTRGQQVTLRCSPKSGHDTVSWYQQALGQGPQFIFQYYEEEERQRGNFPDRFSGHQFPNYSSELNVNALLLGDSALYLCTSSLGDGYEQYFGPGTRLTVT.

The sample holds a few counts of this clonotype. The CDR3 DNA reads as TGTGCCAGTCAGGGAGAGACTCCGCATTACGAGCAGTACTTC. Translated, it gives CASQGETPHYEQYF. The V gene is TRBV28, the J gene TRBJ2-7, with D perhaps being TRBD1 or TRBD2 (5 bases each). Germline CDR1 reads MDHEN; CDR2 reads SYDVKM. The V gene lost 9 bases and the J gene lost 4 bases, with 19 bases spanning the gap. This CDR3 spans 14 amino acids.

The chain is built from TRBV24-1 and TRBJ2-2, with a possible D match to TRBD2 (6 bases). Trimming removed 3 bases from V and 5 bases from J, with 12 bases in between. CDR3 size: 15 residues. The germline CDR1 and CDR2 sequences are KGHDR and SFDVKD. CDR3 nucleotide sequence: TGTGCCACCAGTGATAAACCAGGGAGGACCGGGGAGCTGTTTTTT. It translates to CATSDKPGRTGELFF.

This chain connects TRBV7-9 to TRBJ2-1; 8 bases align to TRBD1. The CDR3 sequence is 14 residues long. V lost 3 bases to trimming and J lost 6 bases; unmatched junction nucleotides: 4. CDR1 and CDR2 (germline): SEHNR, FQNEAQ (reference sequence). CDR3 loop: CASSLQGAGNEQFF. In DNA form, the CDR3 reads TGTGCCAGCAGCTTGCAGGGGGCGGGCAATGAGCAGTTCTTC.

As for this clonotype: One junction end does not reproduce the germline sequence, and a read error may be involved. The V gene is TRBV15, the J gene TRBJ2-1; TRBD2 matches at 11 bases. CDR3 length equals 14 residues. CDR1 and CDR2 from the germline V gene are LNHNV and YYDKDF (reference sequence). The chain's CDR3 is CATSRGLAEDEQLF. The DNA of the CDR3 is TGTGCCACCAGCAGGGGACTAGCGGAAGATGAGCAGCTCTTC. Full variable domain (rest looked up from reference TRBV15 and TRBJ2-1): DAMVIQNPRYQVTQFGKPVTLSCSQTLNHNVMYWYQQKSSQAPKLLFHYYDKDFNNEADTPDNFQSRRPNTSFCFLDIRSPGLGDTAMYLCATSRGLAEDEQLFGPGTRLTVL.

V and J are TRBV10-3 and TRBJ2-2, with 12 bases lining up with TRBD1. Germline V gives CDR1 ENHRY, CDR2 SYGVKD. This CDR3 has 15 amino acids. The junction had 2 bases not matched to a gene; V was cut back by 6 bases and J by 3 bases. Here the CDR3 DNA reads TGTGCCATCAGGGGGACAGGGGGCGACACCGGGGAGCTGTTTTTT. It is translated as CAIRGTGGDTGELFF.

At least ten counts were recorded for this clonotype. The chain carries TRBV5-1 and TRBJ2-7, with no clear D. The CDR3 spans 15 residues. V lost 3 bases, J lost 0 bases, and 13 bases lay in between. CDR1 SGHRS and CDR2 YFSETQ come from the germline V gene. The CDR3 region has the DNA TGCGCCAGCAGCTCCTCCTACGACTCCTCCTACGAGCAGTACTTC. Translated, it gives CASSSSYDSSYEQYF.

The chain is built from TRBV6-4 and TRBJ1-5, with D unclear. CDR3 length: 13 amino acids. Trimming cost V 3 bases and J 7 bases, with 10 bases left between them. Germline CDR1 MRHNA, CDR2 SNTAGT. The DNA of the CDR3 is TGTGCCAGCAGTGAGGGCCCCGGACAGCCCCAGCATTTT. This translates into CASSEGPGQPQHF.

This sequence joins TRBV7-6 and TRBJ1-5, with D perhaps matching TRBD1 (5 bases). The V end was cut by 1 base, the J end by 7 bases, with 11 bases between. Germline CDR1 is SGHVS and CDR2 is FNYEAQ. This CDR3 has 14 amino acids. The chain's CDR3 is CASSLVQGSQPQHF. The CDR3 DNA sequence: TGTGCCAGCAGCTTAGTGCAGGGTTCCCAGCCCCAGCATTTT.

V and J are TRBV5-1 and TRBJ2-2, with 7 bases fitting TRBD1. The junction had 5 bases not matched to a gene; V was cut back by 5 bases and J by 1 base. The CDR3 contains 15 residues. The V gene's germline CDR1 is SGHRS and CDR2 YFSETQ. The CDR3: CASSKGQLNTGELFF. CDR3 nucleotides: TGCGCCAGCAGTAAGGGACAGCTGAACACCGGGGAGCTGTTTTTT.

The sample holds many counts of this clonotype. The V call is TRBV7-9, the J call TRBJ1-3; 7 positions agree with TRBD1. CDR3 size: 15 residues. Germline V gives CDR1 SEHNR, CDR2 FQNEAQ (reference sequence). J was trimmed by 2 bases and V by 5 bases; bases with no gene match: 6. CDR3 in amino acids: CASSERQGAGNTIYF. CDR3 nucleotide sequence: TGTGCCAGCAGCGAGAGACAGGGTGCTGGAAACACCATATATTTT.

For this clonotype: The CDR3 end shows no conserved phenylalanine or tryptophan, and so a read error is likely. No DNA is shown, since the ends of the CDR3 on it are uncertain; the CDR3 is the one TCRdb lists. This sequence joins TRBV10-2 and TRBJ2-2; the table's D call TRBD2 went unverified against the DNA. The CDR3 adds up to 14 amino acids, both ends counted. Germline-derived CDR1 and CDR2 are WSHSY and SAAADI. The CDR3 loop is CASTPAGGSGELFL.

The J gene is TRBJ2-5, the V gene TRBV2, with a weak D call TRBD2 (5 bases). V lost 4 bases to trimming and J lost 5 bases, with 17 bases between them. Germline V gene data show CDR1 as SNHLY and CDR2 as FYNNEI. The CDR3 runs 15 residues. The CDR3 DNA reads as TGTGCCAGCAGTGCTGCCGGGTCTCCTAGCGAGACCCAGTACTTC. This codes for CASSAAGSPSETQYF.

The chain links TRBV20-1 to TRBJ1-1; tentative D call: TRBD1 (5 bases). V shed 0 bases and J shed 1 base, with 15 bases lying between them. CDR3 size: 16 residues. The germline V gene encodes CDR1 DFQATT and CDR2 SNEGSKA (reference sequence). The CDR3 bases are TGCAGTGCTAGAGATCCCCAGGGCAGAGGGAACACTGAAGCTTTCTTT. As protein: CSARDPQGRGNTEAFF.